The rows below give T cell receptor beta chains drawn from one sample of a study of T-cell reconstitution after alpha-beta-depleted transplantation in children. Via MiXCR, TCRdb re-called the PCR reads, giving one row per CDR3 protein. Of about 1,000,000 distinct CDR3 sequences in the sample, about 31% are singletons; the top ten hold more than 25%. The sample was PBMCs, mostly from graft donor cells, taken 360 days after TCRalphabeta/CD19-depleted stem cell transplant. Source of these receptors: a boy under two years old who had a stem cell transplant for SCID, so the T cells may come from the graft donor. Each CDR3 is given with its conserved first and last residue. A D gene is named only where the DNA matches it firmly. Clone size is shown for a subset of rows, as once, few, many or a class of expanded clone.

d_call	clone_size	v_call	j_call	cdr3_nt	cdr3_aa
TRBD1	.	TRBV25-1	TRBJ2-7	TGTGCCAGCAGGGGACAGGCGCACTACGAGCAGTACTTC	CASRGQAHYEQYF
.	few	TRBV4-3	TRBJ2-5	TGCGCCAGCAGCCAAACCCTCCTCCGGGTGCCTCAAGAGACCCAGTACTTC	CASSQTLLRVPQETQYF
TRBD2	.	TRBV12-3/TRBV12-4	TRBJ2-1	TGTGCCAGCAGTTTACTGCGGGGGAATTACAATGAGCAGTTCTTC	CASSLLRGNYNEQFF
.	.	TRBV4-1	TRBJ1-4	TGCGCCAGCAGCCCGGGGATGGAATATGGTGAAAAACTGTTTTTT	CASSPGMEYGEKLFF
.	.	TRBV5-6	TRBJ2-3	TGTGCCAGCAGGATCGGATGGGTTGCAACAGATACGCAGTATTTT	CASRIGWVATDTQYF
.	few	TRBV5-1	TRBJ2-7	TGCGCCAGCAGCTTGTACCCAAGTCGGCAGGGGTCCTACGAGCAGTACTTC	CASSLYPSRQGSYEQYF
TRBD1	.	TRBV6-5	TRBJ1-6	TGTGCCAGCAGTTACTTAGCAGGGGGCAATAATTCACCCCTCCACTTT	CASSYLAGGNNSPLHF
.	.	TRBV6-5	TRBJ2-2	TGTGCCAGCGGGTCGAGGCAGACCACCGGGGAGCTGTTTTTT	CASGSRQTTGELFF
.	.	TRBV12-3/TRBV12-4	TRBJ1-1	TGTGCCAGCAGTATAAAGGACAGACAGAACACTGAAGCTTTCTTT	CASSIKDRQNTEAFF
.	.	TRBV12-3/TRBV12-4	TRBJ1-1	TGTGCCAGCAGTTTGGGAGTAAGGGGGTCTGAAGCTTTCTTT	CASSLGVRGSEAFF
.	.	TRBV6-1	TRBJ1-4	TGTGCCAGTACTCCGGTTGCAACTAATGAAAAACTGTTTTTT	CASTPVATNEKLFF
TRBD1	.	TRBV7-6	TRBJ2-1	TGTGCCAGCAGGATATGGACAGGAGCCTTCAATGAGCAGTTCTTC	CASRIWTGAFNEQFF
.	.	TRBV5-1	TRBJ2-4	TGCGCCAGCAGCTTGACCGGGTCTGGCGCCAAAAACATTCAGTACTTC	CASSLTGSGAKNIQYF
TRBD1	.	TRBV5-5	TRBJ2-2	TGTGCCAGCAGCTTGAAGGGACAGGGGGCTTTAACAGGGGAGCTGTTTTTT	CASSLKGQGALTGELFF
.	.	TRBV29-1	TRBJ1-2	TGCAGCGTTGAGGGCCGTAACTATGGCTACACCTTC	CSVEGRNYGYTF
TRBD1	.	TRBV9	TRBJ2-1	TGTGCCAGCAGCGTAGGCAGGGGGCCGGGCAATGAGCAGTTCTTC	CASSVGRGPGNEQFF
TRBD1	.	TRBV7-8	TRBJ1-5	TGTGCCAGCAGCCCATTCCCGGGACAGAGCAATCAGCCCCAGCATTTT	CASSPFPGQSNQPQHF
.	.	TRBV5-1	TRBJ1-4	TGCGCCAGCAGCAAAGGTGGGGGTAATGAAAAACTGTTTTTT	CASSKGGGNEKLFF
TRBD1	.	TRBV20-1	TRBJ1-2	TGCAGTGCTAGGGACCAGACAGGGGTGAATGGCTACACCTTC	CSARDQTGVNGYTF
.	.	TRBV6-5	TRBJ1-5	TGTGCCAGCAGTTACACAGCCAATCAGCCCCAGCATTTT	CASSYTANQPQHF
.	many	TRBV12-3/TRBV12-4	TRBJ2-3	TGTGCCAGCAGTGGCCGGGATACGCAGTATTTT	CASSGRDTQYF